This T cell receptor (beta chain) was identified in a study of blood T cell repertoires in COVID-19. Clones were sequenced by immunoSEQ multiplex PCR, and TCRdb holds only the in-frame ones, with some missing. The table includes roughly 100,000 clones, approximately 86% detected once. This receptor was obtained from a woman over 75 with acute or convalescent COVID-19. Source material: peripheral blood.

The CDR3 spells CASEGGSPSYEQYF. CDR3 nucleotides: TGTGCCAGCGAAGGCGGCAGTCCCTCCTACGAGCAGTACTTC. The chain carries TRBV28 and TRBJ2-7; D not resolved. Germline CDR1 MDHEN, CDR2 SYDVKM. Trimming cost V 8 bases and J 0 bases, with 14 bases left between them. The CDR3 is made up of 14 amino acids.